The 21 T cell receptor beta chains below all came from one sample that was sequenced in a study of post-analysis software for immune sequencing data. Overall study findings and caveats: Patients carried roughly 5 TRBV segments more frequently than controls did, and TRBV5-6, TRBV5-1 and TRBV20-1 were among them.

These receptors are not linked to any known antigen. Unique molecular identifiers were present in the TCR beta cDNA libraries. Each CDR3 protein is one row after TCRdb ran MiXCR on the PCR reads. In the table there are hundreds of thousands of distinct CDR3 sequences, 55% to 70% of which are singletons. The sequenced sample consisted of blood. These receptors came from a girl aged 2-10 years with multiple sclerosis.

This clonotype was observed a few times. This rearrangement joins TRBV7-2 to TRBJ2-3; weak D call: TRBD1 (6 bases). Germline V gene sequence: CDR1 SGHTA, CDR2 FQGNSA. Trimming shortened V by 7 bases and J by 4 bases, and 12 bases separated the two germline ends. The CDR3 sequence is 13 residues long. The CDR3 DNA is TGTGCCAGCACCCGACAGGCATCAGATACGCAGTATTTT. Translation: CASTRQASDTQYF.

There are a few counts of this clonotype. The chain joins TRBV6-6 to TRBJ1-5; tentatively, D is TRBD1 (5 bases). Trimming left V 0 bases short and J 4 bases short, with 7 bases between. The CDR3 covers 14 residues. CDR1 and CDR2 from the germline V gene are MNHNY and SVGAGI (reference sequence). The CDR3 nucleotides read TGTGCCAGCAGTTACTCGCACAGGAATCAGCCCCAGCATTTT. It specifies CASSYSHRNQPQHF.

This clonotype came up a few times. The chain uses TRBV4-3 and TRBJ2-1, with 9 bases aligning to TRBD2. V lost 5 bases to trimming and J lost 10 bases; unmatched junction nucleotides: 6. The germline gives CDR1 LGHNA, CDR2 YSLEER. This CDR3 is 13 amino acids long. The DNA for the CDR3 is TGCGCCAGCAGCTCTGGACTAGCGCGGGAGCAGTTCTTC. Its translation: CASSSGLAREQFF.

Only a few counts were recorded for this clonotype. The V and J genes are TRBV7-2 and TRBJ2-1; perhaps D is TRBD1 or TRBD2 (5 bases each). Trimming took off 5 bases at V and 8 bases at J, with 10 bases between the two ends. This CDR3 has 12 amino acids. The germline CDR1 and CDR2 sequences are SGHTA and FQGNSA. The CDR3 DNA sequence: TGTGCCAGCAGCCCCCGGGGCCATGAGCAGTTCTTC. Residues: CASSPRGHEQFF.

This chain links TRBV6-1 with TRBJ2-1; 15 nucleotides align to TRBD2. Looked up from germline, CDR1 is MNHNS and CDR2 is SASEGT. V dropped 5 bases and J dropped 3; count of bases not matched to a gene: 5. This CDR3 has 17 amino acids. DNA for the CDR3: TGTGCCAGCAGTAAGGGACTAGCGGGGGGTTTCTACAATGAGCAGTTCTTC. Translating gives CASSKGLAGGFYNEQFF.

The chain combines TRBV28 with TRBJ1-6; D is unresolved. This CDR3 has 13 residues. The V and J ends lost 6 bases and 11 bases respectively, with 14 bases between them. CDR1 and CDR2 (germline): MDHEN, SYDVKM. CDR3 in DNA: TGTGCCAGCAGGGAACTAGATCGACCACCCCTCCACTTT. The encoded protein is CASRELDRPPLHF. The whole variable domain, remainder taken from reference TRBV28 and TRBJ1-6, is DVKVTQSSRYLVKRTGEKVFLECVQDMDHENMFWYRQDPGLGLRLIYFSYDVKMKEKGDIPEGYSVSREKKERFSLILESASTNQTSMYLCASRELDRPPLHFGNGTRLTVT.

J is TRBJ2-7 and V is TRBV7-3; 9 bases line up with TRBD2. V lost 1 base to trimming and J lost 2 bases; unmatched junction nucleotides: 3. CDR1 is SGHTA and CDR2 is FQGTGA in the germline V gene. The CDR3 spans 15 residues. In DNA form, the CDR3 reads TGTGCCAGCAGCTTAAGCGGGGGGGCGACCTACGAGCAGTACTTC. Its translation: CASSLSGGATYEQYF.

J is TRBJ1-1 and V is TRBV12-3 or TRBV12-4; 7 bases are shared with TRBD1. V lost 7 bases to trimming and J lost 3 bases; unmatched junction nucleotides: 2. The CDR3 covers 12 residues. The CDR3 loop reads CASKGQYTEAFF. The CDR3 DNA reads as TGTGCCAGCAAGGGACAGTACACTGAAGCTTTCTTT.

This clonotype showed up just once. V is TRBV12-3 or TRBV12-4 and J is TRBJ2-3, with D perhaps being TRBD1 or TRBD2 (5 bases each). The CDR3 loop spans 14 amino acids. Deletions cut 3 bases from V and 6 bases from J, with 13 bases between. The CDR3 DNA reads as TGTGCCAGCAGTTTGGGACCCCTCAGGGATACGCAGTATTTT. Amino acids: CASSLGPLRDTQYF.

The chain couples TRBV27 to TRBJ1-2; weak D call: TRBD1 (6 bases). Germline CDR1 is MNHEY and CDR2 is SMNVEV (reference sequence). The CDR3 length is 13 residues. Trimming removed 6 bases from V and 1 base from J, with 9 bases in between. The CDR3 protein is CASRGGHNYGYTF. The DNA for the CDR3 is TGTGCCAGCAGGGGGGGGCATAACTATGGCTACACCTTC.

J is TRBJ2-1 and V is TRBV4-2; 10 bases fit TRBD2. This CDR3 region has 18 residues. J was trimmed by 1 base and V by 0 bases; bases with no gene match: 6. Germline-derived CDR1 and CDR2 are LGHNA and YNFKEQ. The CDR3 DNA reads TGTGCCAGCAGCCAAGATCCCACTAGCGGGACTTCCTACAATGAGCAGTTCTTC. This translates into CASSQDPTSGTSYNEQFF.

The chain carries TRBV20-1 and TRBJ2-5; D is perhaps TRBD1 (6 bases). V was trimmed by 4 bases and J by 2 bases, leaving 8 bases between them. The CDR3 is made up of 12 amino acids. The germline V gene encodes CDR1 DFQATT and CDR2 SNEGSKA (reference sequence). CDR3 sequence (DNA): TGCAGTGCTACCGGACAGCAAGAGACCCAGTACTTC. This translates into CSATGQQETQYF.

This chain uses TRBV5-1 with TRBJ1-2; D possibly corresponds to TRBD1 (5 bases). The germline V and J ends were trimmed by 4 bases and 10 bases, with 14 bases remaining between them. The germline CDR1 and CDR2 sequences are SGHRS and YFSETQ. This CDR3 has 12 amino acids. In nucleotides, the CDR3 is TGCGCCAGCAGCACCGGGACTAATGACTACACCTTC. This sequence encodes CASSTGTNDYTF.

The CDR3, as DNA: TGTGCCAGCAGCGGCAGACAGGGGAGTAATACGCAGTATTTT. It translates to CASSGRQGSNTQYF. The V call is TRBV9, the J call TRBJ2-3; 8 positions agree with TRBD1. There are 14 residues in the CDR3. Germline assignment: CDR1 SGDLS and CDR2 YYNGEE. The junction had 7 bases not matched to a gene; V was cut back by 3 bases and J by 7 bases.

This chain uses TRBV29-1 with TRBJ1-4, with D maybe TRBD1 (6 bases). The CDR3 covers 12 residues. Germline V gene data show CDR1 as SQVTM and CDR2 as ANQGSEA. Trimming left V 7 bases short and J 8 bases short, with 14 bases between. CDR3: CSAGGLREKLFF. CDR3 bases: TGCAGCGCGGGGGGCCTTCGGGAAAAACTGTTTTTT.

This sequence joins TRBV3-1 and TRBJ2-5; D remains unclear. Deletions cut 1 base from V and 7 bases from J, with 10 bases between. The germline V gene encodes CDR1 LGHDT and CDR2 YNNKEL (reference sequence). The CDR3 consists of 13 residues. The CDR3, as DNA: TGTGCCAGCAGCCAAGGCGAATCGGGGACCCAGTACTTC. This codes for CASSQGESGTQYF.

The rearrangement joins TRBV7-2 to TRBJ1-2, with no clear D. Germline-derived CDR1 and CDR2 are SGHTA and FQGNSA. The CDR3 spans 15 residues. The ends were cut back, 1 base at V and 5 bases at J, with 14 bases in the middle. The CDR3 protein is CASSLERATGYGYTF. The CDR3 region has the DNA TGTGCCAGCAGCTTAGAACGGGCCACTGGGTATGGCTACACCTTC.

This chain uses TRBV5-1 with TRBJ2-5; no firm D call. The germline V and J ends were trimmed by 4 bases and 1 base, with 14 bases remaining between them. The CDR3 has 15 amino acids. Germline V gives CDR1 SGHRS, CDR2 YFSETQ. The CDR3 is CASSVTSNLQETQYF. CDR3 sequence (DNA): TGCGCCAGCAGCGTGACTTCGAACCTCCAAGAGACCCAGTACTTC.

The gene calls are TRBV5-1 and TRBJ2-3, with 8 bases fitting TRBD1. V gave up 4 bases and J gave up 0 bases; unmatched junction bases: 13. The CDR3 length is 18 residues. From germline, CDR1 is SGHRS and CDR2 YFSETQ. CDR3 residues: CASSPGGLYLRSTDTQYF. The CDR3, as DNA: TGCGCCAGCAGCCCAGGGGGCCTCTACCTCCGGAGCACAGATACGCAGTATTTT.

The rearrangement uses TRBV20-1 and TRBJ1-2; tentatively, D is TRBD1 (5 bases). V was cut by 2 bases and J by 1 base, with 14 bases left in between. Looked up from germline, CDR1 is DFQATT and CDR2 is SNEGSKA (reference sequence). There are 15 residues in the CDR3. CDR3: CSARLNRSFNYGYTF. The CDR3 DNA is TGCAGTGCTAGATTGAACAGGTCATTTAACTATGGCTACACCTTC.

The CDR3 DNA follows: TGTGCCAGCAGACCCGGGCCTTACACCGGGGAGCTGTTTTTT. Translated, it gives CASRPGPYTGELFF. This sequence joins TRBV7-3 and TRBJ2-2, with D hard to call. The CDR3 contains 14 residues. Trimming shortened V by 6 bases and J by 3 bases, and 11 bases separated the two germline ends. Germline assignment: CDR1 SGHTA and CDR2 FQGTGA.